This TCR beta chain is drawn from a study of blood T cell repertoires in COVID-19. TCRdb's copy holds only in-frame clones and misses some; the assay was immunoSEQ multiplex PCR. The repertoire has more than 200,000 clones, approximately 80% of them found once; the top ten carry about 10%. CDR1 is SGHTA, CDR2 FQGNSA, per germline. The ends lost 5 bases at V and 5 bases at J; junction bases unmatched: 11. The CDR3 loop spans 16 amino acids. The chain carries TRBV7-2 and TRBJ2-3; 9 nucleotides line up with TRBD1. Sequencing used peripheral blood. The sequence came from a woman older than 75 with COVID-19, enrolled during active disease. The chain's CDR3 is CASSPSRDRAGDTQYF. The CDR3 DNA is TGTGCCAGCAGCCCTTCCCGGGACAGGGCCGGAGATACGCAGTATTTT.